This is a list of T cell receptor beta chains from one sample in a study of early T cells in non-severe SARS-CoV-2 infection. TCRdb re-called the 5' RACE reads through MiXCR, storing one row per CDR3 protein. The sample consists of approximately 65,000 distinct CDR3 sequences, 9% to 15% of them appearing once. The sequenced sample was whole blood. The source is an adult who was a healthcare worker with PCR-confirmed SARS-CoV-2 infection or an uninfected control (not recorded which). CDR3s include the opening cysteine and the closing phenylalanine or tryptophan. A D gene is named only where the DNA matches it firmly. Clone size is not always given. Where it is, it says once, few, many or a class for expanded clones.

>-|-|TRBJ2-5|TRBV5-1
TGCGCCAGCAGCTTGGCTGCGAGGTCAGGGGAGACCCAGTACTTC
CASSLAARSGETQYF
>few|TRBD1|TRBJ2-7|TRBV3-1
TGTGCCAGCAGCCTAACAGGGGGAGCCTACGAGCAGTACTTC
CASSLTGGAYEQYF
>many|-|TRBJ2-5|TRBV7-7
TGTGCTAGCAGCCAGACCCAGGGCTCGCCCGAGACCCAGTACTTC
CASSQTQGSPETQYF
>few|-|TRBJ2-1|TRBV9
TGTGCCAGCAGCCCATACCACTTAAACAATGAGCAGTTCTTC
CASSPYHLNNEQFF
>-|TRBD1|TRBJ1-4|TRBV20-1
TGCAGTGCTAGAGTGACAGGGGCATGGGAAAAACTGTTTTTT
CSARVTGAWEKLFF
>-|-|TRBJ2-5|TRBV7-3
TGTGCCAGCAGCTTAACAGGGGACTTGGGAGAGACCCAGTACTTC
CASSLTGDLGETQYF
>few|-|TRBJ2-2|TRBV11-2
TGTGCCAGCAGCTTAGCGGGCGGGGAGCTGTTTTTT
CASSLAGGELFF
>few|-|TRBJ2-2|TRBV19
TGTGCCAGTTTACAGGGTACTTTATCCGGGGAGCTGTTTTTT
CASLQGTLSGELFF
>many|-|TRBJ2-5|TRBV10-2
TGCGCCAGCACTCCGCAGGGTGAGACCCAGTACTTC
CASTPQGETQYF
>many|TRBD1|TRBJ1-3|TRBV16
TGTGCCAGCAGCCACGACAGGGAGAGGAACACCATATATTTT
CASSHDRERNTIYF
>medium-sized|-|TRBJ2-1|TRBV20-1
TGCAGTGCCCGGAACTGGCGCTCCTACAATGAGCAGTTCTTC
CSARNWRSYNEQFF
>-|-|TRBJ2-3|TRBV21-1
TGTGCCAGGGGACAGGAGCCCACTAGCACAGATACGCAGTATTTT
CARGQEPTSTDTQYF
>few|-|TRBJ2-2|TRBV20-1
TGCAGTGCTAGAGATCGGTTGGGTCAGGGAAAGGCCGGGGAGCTGTTTTTT
CSARDRLGQGKAGELFF
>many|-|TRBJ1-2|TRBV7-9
TGTGCCAGCACCCCGCCACTCGGCACGGATGGCTACACCTTC
CASTPPLGTDGYTF
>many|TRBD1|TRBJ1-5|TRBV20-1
TGCAGTGCAGGACAGGGGGCTCAGCCCCAGCATTTT
CSAGQGAQPQHF
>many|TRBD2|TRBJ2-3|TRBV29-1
TGCAGCGTTCTTGGGACGGTAGCGGGGGCGACAGATACGCAGTATTTT
CSVLGTVAGATDTQYF
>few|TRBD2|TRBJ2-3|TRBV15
TGTGCCACCAGCGGGACTAGCGGGGAACTTGATACGCAGTATTTT
CATSGTSGELDTQYF
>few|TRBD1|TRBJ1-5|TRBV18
TGTGCCAGCTCACCCCGACAGGGGAATCAGCCCCAGCATTTT
CASSPRQGNQPQHF
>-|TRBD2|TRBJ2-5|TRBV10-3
TGTGCCATCAGACCTAGCGGGGGGCAACAAGAGACCCAGTACTTC
CAIRPSGGQQETQYF
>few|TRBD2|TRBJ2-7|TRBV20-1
TGCAGTGCCGTTAGCGGGGCCCCTCCGGGGGAGCAGTACTTC
CSAVSGAPPGEQYF
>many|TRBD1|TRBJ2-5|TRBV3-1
TGTGCCAGCAGCCAAGATCTCAGAGGGGGCGAGACCCAGTACTTC
CASSQDLRGGETQYF
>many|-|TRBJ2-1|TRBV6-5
TGTGCCAGCAGTGACAGAAATCGGCAGTTCTTC
CASSDRNRQFF
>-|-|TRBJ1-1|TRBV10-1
TGCGCCAGCACCGAGGGGCCGGGATCCACTGAAGCTTTCTTT
CASTEGPGSTEAFF
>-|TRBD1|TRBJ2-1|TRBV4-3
TGCGCCAGCAGCAAGACAGGGGGCGGGCGGTACAATGAGCAGTTCTTC
CASSKTGGGRYNEQFF
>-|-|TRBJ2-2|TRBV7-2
TGTGCCAGCAGCTTAGCGTTTATGGCCGGGGAGCTGTTTTTT
CASSLAFMAGELFF
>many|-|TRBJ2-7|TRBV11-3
TGTGCCAGCAGCTTAGGACCGTCCTCCGAGCAGTACTTC
CASSLGPSSEQYF